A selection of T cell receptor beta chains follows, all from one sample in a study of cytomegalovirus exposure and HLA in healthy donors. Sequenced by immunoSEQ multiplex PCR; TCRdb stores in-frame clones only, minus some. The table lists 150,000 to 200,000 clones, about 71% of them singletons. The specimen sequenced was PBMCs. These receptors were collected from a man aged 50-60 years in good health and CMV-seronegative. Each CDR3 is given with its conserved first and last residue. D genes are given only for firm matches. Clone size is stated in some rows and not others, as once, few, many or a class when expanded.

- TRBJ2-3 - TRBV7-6 CASSLYSDTQYF TGTGCCAGCAGCTTATACTCAGATACGCAGTATTTT
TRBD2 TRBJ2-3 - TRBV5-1 CASSLGGLRGADTQYF TGCGCCAGCAGCCTCGGGGGGTTGCGGGGCGCAGATACGCAGTATTTT
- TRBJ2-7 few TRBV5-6 CASSLAWGANYEQYF TGTGCCAGCAGCTTGGCCTGGGGAGCCAACTACGAGCAGTACTTC
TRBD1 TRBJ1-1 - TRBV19 CASIPSGTGNSEAFF TGTGCCAGTATTCCCTCAGGGACAGGGAACTCTGAAGCTTTCTTT
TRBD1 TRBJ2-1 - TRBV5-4 CASSSDRGPRFF TGTGCCAGCAGCTCAGACAGGGGGCCGAGGTTCTTC
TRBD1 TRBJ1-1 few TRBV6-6 CAGTGNRNTEAFF TGTGCGGGGACAGGGAATAGGAACACTGAAGCTTTCTTT
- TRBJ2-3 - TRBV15 CATSRDQRKVGTDTQYF TGTGCCACCAGCAGAGATCAGCGAAAAGTAGGCACAGATACGCAGTATTTT
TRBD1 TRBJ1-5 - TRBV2 CASREGQGSQHF TGTGCCAGCAGGGAGGGACAGGGGTCCCAGCATTTT
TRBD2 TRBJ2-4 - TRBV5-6 CASSPPGGSKNIQYF TGTGCCAGCAGCCCGCCGGGGGGGAGCAAAAACATTCAGTACTTC
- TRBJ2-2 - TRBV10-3 CAISGGNTGELFF TGTGCCATCAGCGGGGGGAACACCGGGGAGCTGTTTTTT
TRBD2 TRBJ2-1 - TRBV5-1 CASSSGGSSYNEQFF TGCGCCAGCAGCTCCGGGGGGAGCTCCTACAATGAGCAGTTCTTC
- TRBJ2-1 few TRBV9 CASSVEEASEQFF TGTGCCAGCAGCGTAGAGGAAGCTAGCGAGCAGTTCTTC
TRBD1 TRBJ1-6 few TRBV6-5 CASGETGYNSPLHF TGTGCCAGCGGCGAGACAGGGTACAATTCACCCCTCCACTTT
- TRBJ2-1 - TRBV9 CASSVMGASYNEQFF TGTGCCAGCAGCGTAATGGGCGCTTCCTACAATGAGCAGTTCTTC
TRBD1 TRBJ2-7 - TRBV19 CASSMWGQGAAEQYF TGTGCCAGTAGTATGTGGGGACAGGGGGCTGCCGAGCAGTACTTC
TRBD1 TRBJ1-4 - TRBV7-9 CASSLQGATNEKLFF TGTGCCAGCAGCCTACAGGGGGCAACTAATGAAAAACTGTTTTTT
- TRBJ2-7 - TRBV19 CASREGIGEQYF TGTGCCAGTAGGGAGGGGATTGGGGAGCAGTACTTC
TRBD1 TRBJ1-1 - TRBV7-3 CASSPTGMNTEAFF TGTGCCAGCAGCCCGACAGGGATGAACACTGAAGCTTTCTTT
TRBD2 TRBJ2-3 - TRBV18 CASSPLQRGGPDTQYF TGTGCCAGCTCACCACTCCAGCGGGGGGGCCCCGATACGCAGTATTTT
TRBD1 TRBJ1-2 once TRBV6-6 CASSPGQGANYGYTF TGTGCCAGCAGTCCTGGACAGGGCGCTAACTATGGCTACACCTTC
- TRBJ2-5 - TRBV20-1 CSARPEETQYF TGCAGTGCTAGGCCGGAGGAGACCCAGTACTTC
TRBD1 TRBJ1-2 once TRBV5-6 CASSLGYGTGDYTF TGTGCCAGCAGCTTGGGATACGGGACAGGAGACTACACCTTC
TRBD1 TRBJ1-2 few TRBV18 CASSPGQENYGYTF TGTGCCAGCTCACCAGGACAGGAGAACTATGGCTACACCTTC
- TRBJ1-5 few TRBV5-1 CASSLRAQGEGNQPQHF TGCGCCAGCAGCTTGAGAGCACAGGGAGAAGGCAATCAGCCCCAGCATTTT
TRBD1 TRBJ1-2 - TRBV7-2 CASSSWDRDFYGYTF TGTGCCAGCAGCTCTTGGGACAGGGATTTCTATGGCTACACCTTC